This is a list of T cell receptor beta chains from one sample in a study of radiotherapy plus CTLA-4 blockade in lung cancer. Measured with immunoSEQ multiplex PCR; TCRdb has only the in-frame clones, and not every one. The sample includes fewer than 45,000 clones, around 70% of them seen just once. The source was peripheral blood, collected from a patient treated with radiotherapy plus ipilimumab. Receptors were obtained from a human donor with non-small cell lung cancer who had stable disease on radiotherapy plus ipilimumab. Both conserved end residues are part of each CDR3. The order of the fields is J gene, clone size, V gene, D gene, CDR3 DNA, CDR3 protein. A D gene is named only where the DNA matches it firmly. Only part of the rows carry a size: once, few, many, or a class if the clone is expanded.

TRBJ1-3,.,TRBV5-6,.,TGTGCCAGCAGCTTGGTACCGGGATTCGGCTCTGGAAACACCATATATTTT,CASSLVPGFGSGNTIYF
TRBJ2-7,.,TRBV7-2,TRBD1,TGTGCCAGCAGCTTGAGGGGCCAGGGGGCCTACGAGCAGTACTTC,CASSLRGQGAYEQYF
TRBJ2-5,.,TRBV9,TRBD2,TGTGCCAGCAGCCGCGGGGGGGCGCCGGAGACCCAGTACTTC,CASSRGGAPETQYF
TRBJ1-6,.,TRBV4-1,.,TGCGCCAGCAGCAGGGGTCCCGATTCACCCCTCCACTTT,CASSRGPDSPLHF
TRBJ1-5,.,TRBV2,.,TGTGCCAGCAGTGACCAGTTCAATCAGCCCCAGCATTTT,CASSDQFNQPQHF
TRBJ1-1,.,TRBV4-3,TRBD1,TGCGCCAGCAGCCAAGGAGGGGGCCACAGAACCGGAACTGAAGCTTTCTTT,CASSQGGGHRTGTEAFF
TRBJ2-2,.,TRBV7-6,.,TGTGCCAGCAGCTTTACAGCACCGAACACCGGGGAGCTGTTTTTT,CASSFTAPNTGELFF
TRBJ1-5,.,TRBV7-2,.,TGTGCCAGCAGCTTAGTGGCCAATCAGCCCCAGCATTTT,CASSLVANQPQHF
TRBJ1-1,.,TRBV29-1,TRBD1,TGCAGCGTGTCGACAGGGTCGATGACTGAAGCTTTCTTT,CSVSTGSMTEAFF
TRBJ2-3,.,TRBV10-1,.,TGCGCCAGCAGTGAAATGACTACCAGCACAGATACGCAGTATTTT,CASSEMTTSTDTQYF
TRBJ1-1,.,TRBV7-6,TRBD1,TGTGCCAGCAGCCCGCGTCCCGGGACAGGCCCTAACACTGAAGCTTTCTTT,CASSPRPGTGPNTEAFF
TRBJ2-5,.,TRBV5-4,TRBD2,TGTGCCAGCAGCCCAGGGGGTAGCGGGGGGGCGGAGACCCAGTACTTC,CASSPGGSGGAETQYF
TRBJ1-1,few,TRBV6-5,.,TGTGCCAGCAGAAAGACAGTCAGCCCTGAAGCTTTCTTT,CASRKTVSPEAFF
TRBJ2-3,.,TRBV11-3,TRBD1,TGTGCCAGCAGCCGGCTACAGGGGGCGAGGGATACGCAGTATTTT,CASSRLQGARDTQYF
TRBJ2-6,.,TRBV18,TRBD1,TGTGCCAGCTCACTAATGACAGGGGGCGCAGGCTCTGGGGCCAACGTCCTGACTTTC,CASSLMTGGAGSGANVLTF
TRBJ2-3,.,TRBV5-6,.,TGTGCCAGCAGCTTCCCCAGGAGCACAGATACGCAGTATTTT,CASSFPRSTDTQYF
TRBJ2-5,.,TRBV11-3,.,TGTGCCAGCAGCTCCAGGGGGGCCTGGGAGACCCAGTACTTC,CASSSRGAWETQYF
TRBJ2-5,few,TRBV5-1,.,TGCGCCAGCAGCCGAGATGGAGAGACCCAGTACTTC,CASSRDGETQYF
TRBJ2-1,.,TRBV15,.,TGTGCCACCAGCAGAGACGGGAGAGGAGGGGGCGCAAGGAATGAGCAGTTCTTC,CATSRDGRGGGARNEQFF